The following is a T cell receptor (beta chain) sequence with its context. The sample comes from a study of blood T cells in healthy people across ages. Study summary: When template switching was applied, about one barcoded beta molecule was captured per two T cells.

Primed by a sample-barcoded 5' primer and a J-beta primer mix, a second PCR proceeded for about 7 to 11 cycles. Via MiXCR, TCRdb re-called the 5' RACE reads, giving one row per CDR3 protein. The repertoire includes some 890,000 distinct CDR3 sequences, 25% to 30% of them detected once, and roughly 10% sits in the top ten. The CDR3 sequence is 16 residues long. J was trimmed by 8 bases and V by 4 bases; bases with no gene match: 15. Germline CDR1 SGHDT, CDR2 YYEEEE. These data were likewise used in another study, on T cells of mothers and their children.

Sample: blood. This receptor was identified in a woman aged 40-49 years in good health. The chain combines TRBV5-6 with TRBJ2-1, with 7 bases fitting TRBD2. This CDR3 is CASSRWKFPGGYEQFF. Here the CDR3 DNA reads TGTGCCAGCAGCCGGTGGAAGTTTCCGGGGGGATATGAGCAGTTCTTC. Drawing the rest from reference TRBV5-6 and TRBJ2-1, the complete variable domain is DAGVTQSPTHLIKTRGQQVTLRCSPKSGHDTVSWYQQALGQGPQFIFQYYEEEERQRGNFPDRFSGHQFPNYSSELNVNALLLGDSALYLCASSRWKFPGGYEQFFGPGTRLTVL.